This T cell receptor delta chain was sequenced for a study of Vδ1+ human thymocytes. With V trimmed by 0 bases and J by 2 bases, 12 bases remained unmatched. The germline gives CDR1 TSWWSYY, CDR2 QGS. There are 19 residues in the CDR3. Extracted RNA was reverse transcribed into cDNA. Pooled V-gene forward primers with one constant-region reverse primer generated the CDR3 amplicons by multiplex PCR. TCRdb called clones anew from the multiplex PCR reads with CATT. The sample holds about 25,000 delta-chain clones, about 7% seen once. Study-level points and caveats: Highly polyclonal TRG and TRD repertoires with Gaussian CDR3 length distributions appeared in thymus.

Notes on this clone: Its antigen is not identified.

The chain joins TRDV1 to TRDJ1; the match to TRDD3 covers 10 bases. Since TCRdb gives no J gene, matching the DNA to germline was used here to assign it. This clonotype was sampled from a girl under three years old who had congenital heart surgery. The sequencing input was Vdelta1+ gamma-delta thymocytes from the thymus. Subset here: FACS-sorted CD3+ TCRalphabeta- TCRVdelta1+ TCRVdelta2- thymocytes. The CDR3 loop is CALGELPPCTGGFTDKLIF. DNA for the CDR3: TGTGCTCTTGGGGAACTTCCGCCCTGTACTGGGGGATTTACCGATAAACTCATCTTT.